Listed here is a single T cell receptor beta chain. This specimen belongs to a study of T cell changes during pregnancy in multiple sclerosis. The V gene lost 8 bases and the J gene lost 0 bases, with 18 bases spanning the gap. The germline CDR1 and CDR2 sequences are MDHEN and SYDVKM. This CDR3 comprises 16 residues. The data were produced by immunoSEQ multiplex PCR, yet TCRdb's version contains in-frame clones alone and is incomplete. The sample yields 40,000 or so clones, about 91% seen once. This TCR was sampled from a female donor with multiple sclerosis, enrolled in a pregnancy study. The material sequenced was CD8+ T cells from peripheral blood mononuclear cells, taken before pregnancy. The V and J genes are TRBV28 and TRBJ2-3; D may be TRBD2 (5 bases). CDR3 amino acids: CASLPSTGGSTDTQYF. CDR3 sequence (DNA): TGTGCCAGCCTCCCCTCGACGGGCGGGAGCACAGATACGCAGTATTTT. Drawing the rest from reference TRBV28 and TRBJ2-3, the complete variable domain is DVKVTQSSRYLVKRTGEKVFLECVQDMDHENMFWYRQDPGLGLRLIYFSYDVKMKEKGDIPEGYSVSREKKERFSLILESASTNQTSMYLCASLPSTGGSTDTQYFGPGTRLTVL.